This TCR beta chain was sequenced in a study of a mutant IDH1 vaccine in newly diagnosed glioma (dated by TCRdb to about 2021). Regarding the study in general: Patients were given eight vaccinations, in weeks 1, 3, 5, 7, 11, 15, 19 and 23, which matched visits V03 through V10. Vaccination began 4-6 weeks after radiotherapy alone, or alongside temozolomide cycles in the chemotherapy-containing groups. Peripheral blood was collected at six visits: V03 (baseline), V05, V07, V10, V12 and V13. Of the roughly 33 treated patients, around 62% were male and 37.5% were female, and the mean age was approximately 40 years. Prior to enrollment, patients had been given standard therapy consisting of radiotherapy alone, temozolomide alone, or radiochemotherapy with temozolomide, with the combination given to most patients. Longitudinal TCRB deep sequencing was performed for 25 to 30 treated patients wherever samples were available for exploratory analyses.

The count of this clone is one. It has no known antigen specificity. The input lacks base qualities; no much larger clone sits a single base away. On the study overall, not on this receptor specifically: Vaccine-induced immune responses across multiple MHC alleles were detected in 85% to 95% of patients. The authors stated that sample limitations prevented analyses of patient blood samples from being reproduced. Selection of PBMC samples for TCRB deep sequencing was based on availability. Pseudoprogression seemed to be unrelated to changes in the top peripheral T cell clonotypes found by TCRB sequencing.

This specimen's time point label, interpreted: week 11, during vaccination. Every vaccine dose consisted of 300 ug of a 20-mer mutant IDH1 peptide in Montanide, administered subcutaneously together with topical imiquimod. All donors had newly diagnosed IDH1-mutant astrocytomas of WHO grade 3 or 4 that showed loss of nuclear ATRX. The samples were drawn from NOA16, a multicentre, single-arm, open-label phase I trial in Germany that tested a mutant IDH1 peptide vaccine in humans for the first time. The DNeasy Blood and Tissue Kit was used to extract genomic DNA from EDTA blood for TCRB sequencing. Ends trimmed: V by 6 bases, J by 1 base; bases unmatched to a gene: 1. CDR1 and CDR2, per the germline V gene, are MDHEN and SYDVKM. From its cysteine to its phenylalanine, the CDR3 spans 13 amino acids. Only the CDR3 region is kept as DNA, spanning 39 bases read in frame from base 1. The library was prepared using the immunoSEQ multiplex PCR assay. Following the manufacturer's protocol, the hsTCRB Kit was used to amplify rearranged TCR beta chain sequences. TCRB libraries were sequenced on an Illumina MiSeq. As for the authors' bioinformatics: The kit vendor's proprietary platform handled demultiplexing, trimming and gene mapping. Here the immuneACCESS table is served through TCRdb, limited to in-frame sequences with V and J called. Missing clones are a known gap in these copies; in checked studies unresolved V genes cover under half, and the rest lacks a known reason. For V, J and clone size, that table is used; D and trimming come from the DNA. The sample table records approximately 110,000 clones; 75% to 90% of these occur just once. Of the sample, roughly 0.55% is held by the ten largest clones.

The sequence came from a woman aged 50 to 60 with glioma. The V gene is TRBV28 and the J gene is TRBJ1-1; TRBD1 aligns with 8 central bases. The sample here was PBMCs, taken from a glioma patient whose treatment included an IDH1 peptide vaccine. CDR3 sequence: CASSGQGNTEAFF. The DNA sequence is as follows: TGTGCCAGCAGCGGACAGGGGAACACTGAAGCTTTCTTT.